This T cell receptor (beta chain) was found in a study of T cell responses to AZD1222 COVID-19 vaccine. It was second doses at about 4 or about 12 weeks that were pooled. Study outcomes and limitations: Most donors were white British, females outnumbered males, and clonal diversity was possibly underestimated. No repertoire was sampled before or during the peak T cell response, only after it.

Produced via immunoSEQ multiplex PCR; TCRdb's table is partial and in-frame only. The sample lists 130,000 to 150,000 clones, about 91% occurring once. Concerning this clone itself: Its cognate antigen is unknown.

CDR1 MNHEY and CDR2 SVGAGI come from the germline V gene. The CDR3 runs to 13 residues. V was clipped by 5 bases and J by 9 bases, with 14 bases between them. J is TRBJ1-5 and V is TRBV6-5, with D perhaps matching TRBD1 (6 bases). The specimen was peripheral blood, collected 28 days after the second AZD1222 dose. The source is an adult who received the AZD1222 COVID-19 vaccine. CDR3 amino acids: CASSTGWRGPQHF. In DNA form, the CDR3 reads TGTGCCAGCAGTACAGGGTGGCGAGGGCCCCAGCATTTT.